The rows below give T cell receptor beta chains drawn from one sample of a study of early T cells in non-severe SARS-CoV-2 infection. MiXCR, run by TCRdb on the 5' RACE reads, gives a single entry per CDR3 protein. The sample shows tens of thousands of distinct CDR3 sequences, over 4.5% of them seen only once. The specimen sequenced was whole blood. The receptor set was obtained from an adult who was a healthcare worker with PCR-confirmed SARS-CoV-2 infection or an uninfected control (not recorded which). Both conserved end residues are part of each CDR3. A D gene is named only where the DNA matches it firmly. Size values are once, few and many counts, or a class for expanded clones, and some rows have none.

>TRBV12-5|NA|TRBJ2-3|NA
CASGLGDHLSTDTQYF
TGTGCTAGTGGTTTGGGGGACCACCTCAGCACAGATACGCAGTATTTT
>TRBV30|TRBD2|TRBJ2-1|many
CAWSPSTSGTYNEQFF
TGTGCCTGGAGTCCTTCGACTAGCGGCACCTACAATGAGCAGTTCTTC
>TRBV9|NA|TRBJ2-3|NA
CASSGTLITSTDTQYF
TGTGCCAGCAGCGGTACGCTGATTACTAGCACAGATACGCAGTATTTT
>TRBV5-4|TRBD1|TRBJ2-7|many
CASSVGGQDPEQYF
TGTGCCAGCAGCGTGGGGGGACAGGACCCCGAGCAGTACTTC
>TRBV11-2|TRBD2|TRBJ2-1|NA
CASSLVRGLAGEQFF
TGTGCCAGCAGCTTAGTCCGGGGACTAGCGGGTGAGCAGTTCTTC
>TRBV7-2|TRBD1|TRBJ1-3|many
CASSPNSLGQAGNTIYF
TGTGCCAGCAGCCCGAATAGCCTCGGACAGGCTGGAAACACCATATATTTT
>TRBV5-1|TRBD1|TRBJ2-5|many
CASSPGQPAETQYF
TGCGCCAGCAGCCCGGGACAGCCCGCGGAGACCCAGTACTTC
>TRBV5-1|TRBD1|TRBJ2-7|many
CASSLAKGAWDYEQYF
TGCGCCAGCAGCTTGGCCAAGGGGGCGTGGGACTACGAGCAGTACTTC
>TRBV12-3/TRBV12-4|NA|TRBJ2-7|many
CASSPRPLFEQYF
TGTGCCAGCAGCCCCAGGCCCCTATTCGAGCAGTACTTC
>TRBV7-2|NA|TRBJ2-1|few
CASAPSPAPGLFF
TGTGCCAGCGCTCCCTCCCCCGCCCCGGGGTTGTTCTTC
>TRBV12-3/TRBV12-4|TRBD1|TRBJ2-1|many
CASSLGGQGASYNEQFF
TGTGCCAGCAGTTTAGGGGGACAGGGGGCCTCCTACAATGAGCAGTTCTTC
>TRBV5-1|NA|TRBJ1-2|NA
CASSSAGIDYGYTF
TGCGCCAGCAGCTCAGCGGGGATTGACTATGGCTACACCTTC
>TRBV7-2|TRBD2|TRBJ2-1|many
CASSRGSGVIQAFNEQFF
TGTGCCAGCAGCAGGGGTAGCGGGGTCATCCAAGCTTTCAATGAGCAGTTCTTC
>TRBV18|NA|TRBJ2-7|few
CASSPTGTGSYEQYF
TGTGCCAGCTCACCTACCGGGACTGGCTCCTACGAGCAGTACTTC
>TRBV12-3/TRBV12-4|NA|TRBJ1-2|NA
CASTLPGGFYGYTF
TGTGCCAGCACCCTCCCGGGAGGGTTCTATGGCTACACCTTC
>TRBV11-2|NA|TRBJ1-6|many
CASSFFGQWDSPLHF
TGTGCCAGCAGCTTTTTTGGACAATGGGATTCACCCCTCCACTTT
>TRBV6-2/TRBV6-3|TRBD2|TRBJ2-1|NA
CASSYLASGGVNEQFF
TGTGCCAGCAGTTACCTCGCTAGCGGGGGGGTCAATGAGCAGTTCTTC
>TRBV15|NA|TRBJ1-1|few
CATSPRPGLIEAFF
TGTGCCACCAGCCCCCGCCCGGGCTTGATTGAAGCTTTCTTT
>TRBV11-3|NA|TRBJ1-1|many
CASSSEGGTEAFF
TGTGCCAGCAGCTCAGAGGGCGGCACTGAAGCTTTCTTT
>TRBV27|TRBD1|TRBJ1-2|NA
CASSPTGGGIYGYTF
TGTGCCAGCAGCCCCACAGGGGGCGGAATCTATGGCTACACCTTC
>TRBV4-3|TRBD2|TRBJ2-3|many
CASSQESGLRSTDTQYF
TGCGCCAGCAGCCAAGAATCGGGACTACGGAGCACAGATACGCAGTATTTT
>TRBV28|TRBD2|TRBJ2-1|many
CASSLAGGNEQFF
TGTGCCAGCAGCCTAGCGGGAGGAAATGAGCAGTTCTTC
>TRBV18|NA|TRBJ1-1|few
CVSSPMGRIPGDTEAFF
TGTGTCAGCTCACCAATGGGGCGTATCCCTGGGGACACTGAAGCTTTCTTT
>TRBV5-1|NA|TRBJ2-3|many
CASSHWGRASTDTQYF
TGCGCCAGCAGCCACTGGGGGCGTGCTAGCACAGATACGCAGTATTTT
>TRBV11-2|NA|TRBJ2-1|medium-sized
CASAYGGGVGDEQFF
TGTGCCAGCGCATATGGTGGCGGGGTTGGGGATGAGCAGTTCTTC
>TRBV7-2|TRBD1|TRBJ1-5|NA
CASSFSGQLNQPQHF
TGTGCCAGCAGCTTTTCGGGACAGCTCAATCAGCCCCAGCATTTT
>TRBV4-1|TRBD1|TRBJ1-2|many
CASSQDRGNYGYTF
TGCGCCAGCAGCCAGGACAGGGGAAACTATGGCTACACCTTC
>TRBV6-5|NA|TRBJ1-6|many
CASSYFRGLESPLHF
TGTGCCAGCAGTTACTTCCGGGGGCTCGAGTCACCCCTCCACTTT
>TRBV7-3|NA|TRBJ2-5|NA
CASSLDGTRGETQYF
TGTGCCAGCAGCCTAGACGGGACCCGGGGTGAGACCCAGTACTTC
>TRBV7-2|TRBD2|TRBJ2-1|few
CASSLSSGGDNEQFF
TGTGCCAGCAGCTTATCAAGCGGGGGGGACAATGAGCAGTTCTTC
>TRBV5-1|NA|TRBJ2-5|many
CASSRVELQLETQYF
TGCGCCAGCAGCCGCGTCGAGCTTCAGCTGGAGACCCAGTACTTC
>TRBV7-2|TRBD2|TRBJ2-1|many
CASSFTSGPHNEQFF
TGTGCCAGCAGCTTTACTAGCGGCCCGCACAATGAGCAGTTCTTC
>TRBV14|NA|TRBJ2-7|many
CASSQETRPYEQYF
TGTGCCAGCAGCCAAGAAACCAGACCCTACGAGCAGTACTTC
>TRBV6-5|NA|TRBJ2-5|many
CASSYRLGLGETQYF
TGTGCCAGCAGTTACCGTTTGGGACTGGGAGAGACCCAGTACTTC
>TRBV7-9|NA|TRBJ2-2|many
CASIPSGLQTGELFF
TGTGCCAGCATCCCCAGCGGCCTACAGACCGGGGAGCTGTTTTTT
>TRBV11-2|TRBD2|TRBJ2-7|many
CASSLATSADYEQYF
TGTGCCAGCAGCTTAGCCACTAGCGCGGATTACGAGCAGTACTTC
>TRBV7-2|NA|TRBJ1-5|many
CASSLAANQPQHF
TGTGCCAGCAGCTTAGCAGCGAATCAGCCCCAGCATTTT
>TRBV11-2|TRBD2|TRBJ2-5|many
CASSRTNGGTKYQETQYF
TGTGCCAGCAGCCGGACTAACGGGGGGACTAAATACCAAGAGACCCAGTACTTC
>TRBV20-1|NA|TRBJ2-7|once
CSAQLVRRGEQYF
TGCAGTGCTCAACTAGTAAGAAGGGGCGAGCAGTACTTC
>TRBV7-8|NA|TRBJ2-4|many
CASSPDGTYKNIQYF
TGTGCCAGCAGCCCAGACGGGACTTACAAAAACATTCAGTACTTC